This T cell receptor beta chain stems from a study of blood T cell repertoires in COVID-19. Study-wide context: The United States, Italy and Spain provided the acute and convalescent COVID-19 samples. Sources were T cells, B-cell-depleted T cells, or PBMCs; the material itself was cDNA or gDNA.

This clone was found once. The germline V gene has CDR1 DFQATT and CDR2 SNEGSKA (reference sequence). Trimming at V came to 3 bases and at J to 3 bases, leaving 7 bases not matched to a gene. The length of the CDR3 is 15 residues. Produced via immunoSEQ multiplex PCR; TCRdb's table is partial and in-frame only. The sample shows about 59,000 clones, more than 60% of them seen only once. This sequence was found in a woman between 65 and 79 years old with acute or convalescent COVID-19. Sequenced: peripheral blood. The chain couples TRBV20-1 to TRBJ2-5; 10 nucleotides agree with TRBD2. The CDR3, as DNA: TGCAGTGCTAGTTTTAGCGGGGGGCGAAAAGAGACCCAGTACTTC. Residues: CSASFSGGRKETQYF.